These T cell receptor beta chains were read from a single sample in a study of T cells in Graves' hyperthyroidism and ophthalmopathy. A single record per CDR3 protein comes from TCRdb applying MiXCR to the multiplex PCR reads. The sample lists under 450,000 distinct CDR3 sequences, about 13% occurring once. Sequencing was performed on blood. The receptors stem from a man under 40 with Graves' hyperthyroidism that later progressed to Graves' ophthalmopathy. Both conserved end residues are part of each CDR3. The order of the fields is clone size, D gene, V gene, J gene, CDR3 DNA, CDR3 protein. The D gene is left open where the match is weak. Expanded clones are given a class, and other clones once, few, many or no size at all.

size: -; D: -; V: TRBV30; J: TRBJ2-5; DNA: TGTGCCTGGGGTCAACAAGAGACCCAGTACTTC; CDR3: CAWGQQETQYF
size: -; D: -; V: TRBV30; J: TRBJ1-5; DNA: TGTGCCTGGAGTAGCGGAGGGAATCAGCCCCAGCATTTT; CDR3: CAWSSGGNQPQHF
size: few; D: -; V: TRBV19; J: TRBJ1-5; DNA: TGTGCCAGTAGTATCAGCGGGGGTCAGCCCCAGCATTTT; CDR3: CASSISGGQPQHF
size: many; D: TRBD2; V: TRBV7-9; J: TRBJ2-7; DNA: TGTGCCAGCAGCTCTACTAGCGGTCCATCCTACGAGCAGTACTTC; CDR3: CASSSTSGPSYEQYF
size: -; D: TRBD1; V: TRBV6-1; J: TRBJ2-1; DNA: TGTGCCAGCACGTTGGACAGGACCCTTTACAATGAGCAGTTCTTC; CDR3: CASTLDRTLYNEQFF
size: many; D: TRBD1; V: TRBV15; J: TRBJ1-5; DNA: TGTGCCACCAGCCGATACGGACAGGGCGATCAGCCCCAGCATTTT; CDR3: CATSRYGQGDQPQHF
size: few; D: -; V: TRBV6-1; J: TRBJ2-1; DNA: TGTGCCAGCTCCTGGGGGGGACAGGCCTACAATGAGCAGTTCTTC; CDR3: CASSWGGQAYNEQFF
size: few; D: TRBD1; V: TRBV4-1; J: TRBJ1-2; DNA: TGCGCCAGCAGCCCTAACAGGGGGCTAGGTGGCTACACCTTC; CDR3: CASSPNRGLGGYTF
size: many; D: -; V: TRBV5-1; J: TRBJ2-7; DNA: TGCGCCAGCAGCTTTGTGGGGGCTTACGAGCAGTACTTC; CDR3: CASSFVGAYEQYF
size: many; D: TRBD2; V: TRBV7-8; J: TRBJ2-7; DNA: TGTGCCAGCAGCCCCGAGGGAGGGCCCCACGAGCAGTACTTC; CDR3: CASSPEGGPHEQYF
size: few; D: -; V: TRBV11-3; J: TRBJ2-3; DNA: TGTGCCAGCAGCTTAAAACGGGGCTACACAGATACGCAGTATTTT; CDR3: CASSLKRGYTDTQYF
size: many; D: -; V: TRBV28; J: TRBJ1-4; DNA: TGTGCCAGCAGTTTCATGGCAGTTGGTGAAAAACTGTTTTTT; CDR3: CASSFMAVGEKLFF